This TCR beta chain derives from a study of blood T cell repertoires in COVID-19 (dated by TCRdb to 2020 to 2022). Regarding the research as a whole: The collaborator samples originated in the United States, Italy and Spain and spanned the acute and convalescent phases of COVID-19. The dataset comprised deeply sampled blood TCRbeta repertoires from subjects exposed to, actively infected with, or recovered from COVID-19. Nearly every sample came with metadata listing a de-identified subject ID, COVID-19 status, age in years and sex. The material from the prospective study consisted of cDNA or gDNA derived from T cells, B-cell-depleted T cells, or PBMCs. Samples came from the ongoing ImmuneRACE study (first 160 participants) plus 1,254 subjects from 6 global collaborators. Where HLA class I and class II types were available, the types were taken from metadata supplied by the sample provider, not from assay-based typing. The repertoires were released in a freely available public database intended as a resource for research on the immune response to SARS-CoV-2. Beyond this particular receptor, the publication reports: The amount of clinical and demographic metadata varied by source and participant and was provided uncurated.

CDR1 and CDR2 are read off the germline V gene as MDHEN and SYDVKM. Between the V and J ends, shortened by 5 bases and 11 bases respectively, the junction contains 16 bases. CDR3 length: 12 amino acids, cysteine to phenylalanine. The only DNA kept is the CDR3, 36 bases in frame from the first base. TCRbeta CDR3 regions were amplified from genomic DNA by means of the immunoSEQ Assay, a bias-controlled multiplex PCR. The authors' analysis ran thus. The number of nucleated cells in each sample was estimated by amplification of reference gene primers within the assay. To quantify the absolute abundance of each unique TCRbeta CDR3 rearrangement, sequence reads were collapsed and filtered. For each sample, productive Simpson clonality was calculated as the square root of Simpson's diversity index across productive rearrangements. TCRdb re-hosts the immuneACCESS table, in-frame sequences only. Its copies lack some clones; in the studies checked, an unresolved V gene accounts for under half of them, and the cause for the rest is not known. The V and J calls and clone size are taken from that table; D and trimming were inferred from the DNA. Counted in this sample were more than 85,000 clones; around 81% of them appeared once. Of the sample, roughly 37% is held by the ten largest clones.

The collaborating institutions used their own protocols to collect whole blood in K2EDTA tubes. For TCRbeta analysis, collaborators shipped samples in one of three forms: frozen whole blood, isolated PBMCs, or DNA extracted from either of those sample types. This clone has only a few counts. What this receptor recognizes is not known. No base-level quality is on record; no much larger clone is a single base apart. The chain joins TRBV28 to TRBJ2-7; the D gene is possibly TRBD1, with 6 bases matching. This receptor was identified in an elderly man with acute or convalescent COVID-19. Sequenced input: peripheral blood. The CDR3 in this case is CASSRQQGDEYF. The nucleotide sequence reads TGTGCCAGCAGTCGTCAACAGGGAGACGAGTACTTC.